The 32 T cell receptor beta chains given below trace back to one sample, sequenced in a study of response to subunit inactivated influenza vaccine. One entry per CDR3 protein results from TCRdb running MiXCR on the RT-PCR reads. The sample has over 400,000 distinct CDR3 sequences; approximately 13% are singletons. Sequencing was performed on PBMCs from blood, taken 40 to 50 days after vaccination. The receptor set was obtained from a man between 50 and 59 years old who received an inactivated influenza vaccine.

Ten or more counts support this clonotype. This chain joins TRBV29-1 and TRBJ1-5; 7 nucleotides agree with TRBD1. Trimming cost V 4 bases and J 5 bases; bases outside gene matches: 5. Germline assignment: CDR1 SQVTM and CDR2 ANQGSEA. The CDR3 is 13 residues long. CDR3 sequence: CSVGQGGDQPQHF. CDR3 DNA sequence: TGCAGCGTTGGACAGGGAGGCGATCAGCCCCAGCATTTT. Drawing the rest from reference TRBV29-1 and TRBJ1-5, the complete variable domain is SAVISQKPSRDICQRGTSLTIQCQVDSQVTMMFWYRQQPGQSLTLIATANQGSEATYESGFVIDKFPISRPNLTFSTLTVSNMSPEDSSIYLCSVGQGGDQPQHFGDGTRLSIL.

This sequence joins TRBV20-1 and TRBJ2-3; D not resolved. Germline CDR1 reads DFQATT; CDR2 reads SNEGSKA (reference sequence). The CDR3 totals 13 residues. V dropped 1 base and J dropped 3 bases, with 8 bases sitting between them. CDR3 sequence (DNA): TGCAGTGCTAGAGTTGGACCGACAGATACGCAGTATTTT. Amino acids: CSARVGPTDTQYF.

The chain carries TRBV5-1 and TRBJ2-7; TRBD2 agrees at 12 bases. V lost 4 bases and J lost 4; bases outside the gene matches: 6. The CDR3 length is 15 residues. CDR1 is SGHRS and CDR2 is YFSETQ in the germline V gene. CDR3 coding DNA: TGCGCCAGCAGCGTTACTAGCGGGAGGTCTTACGAGCAGTACTTC. Protein product: CASSVTSGRSYEQYF.

The sample holds many counts of this clonotype. The V call is TRBV20-1, the J call TRBJ2-3; 10 bases are shared with TRBD2. The germline gives CDR1 DFQATT, CDR2 SNEGSKA (reference sequence). This CDR3 contains 17 residues. J lost 0 bases, V lost 3 bases, and 9 bases had no gene match. The CDR3 coding sequence is TGCAGTGCTAGGCCAGCTAGCGGGAGTTCTAGCACAGATACGCAGTATTTT. Residues: CSARPASGSSSTDTQYF.

The V gene is TRBV11-2, the J gene TRBJ2-2; a weak D match, TRBD2 (7 bases). This CDR3 is built from 14 residues. V was trimmed by 1 base and J by 9 bases, leaving 12 bases between them. Per the germline V gene, CDR1 is SGHAT and CDR2 is FQNNGV. The CDR3 DNA reads TGTGCCAGCAGCTTAGTTCGGGGGGCCCGGGAGCTGTTTTTT. This encodes CASSLVRGARELFF. Variable domain in full (rest from reference TRBV11-2 and TRBJ2-2): EAGVAQSPRYKIIEKRQSVAFWCNPISGHATLYWYQQILGQGPKLLIQFQNNGVVDDSQLPKDRFSAERLKGVDSTLKIQPAKLEDSAVYLCASSLVRGARELFFGEGSRLTVL.

The rearrangement joins TRBV5-1 to TRBJ2-7; 7 nucleotides align to TRBD2. Germline V gene data show CDR1 as SGHRS and CDR2 as YFSETQ. This CDR3 has 15 amino acids. J gave up 7 bases and V 5 bases, and 15 bases lay outside the gene matches. The CDR3 DNA is TGCGCCAGCAGATTCCCCGGGACTACCGTCGGGGAGCAGTACTTC. Protein: CASRFPGTTVGEQYF. Full variable domain (outside the CDR3, taken from reference TRBV5-1 and TRBJ2-7): KAGVTQTPRYLIKTRGQQVTLSCSPISGHRSVSWYQQTPGQGLQFLFEYFSETQRNKGNFPGRFSGRQFSNSRSEMNVSTLELGDSALYLCASRFPGTTVGEQYFGPGTRLTVT.

This clonotype appeared a few times. V and J are TRBV28 and TRBJ2-1, with TRBD1 identical over 8 bases. CDR1 is MDHEN and CDR2 is SYDVKM in the germline V gene. V gave up 1 base and J gave up 5 bases; unmatched junction bases: 13. This CDR3 is 18 amino acids long. The CDR3 sequence: CASSLSRDRRQGNNEQFF. CDR3 nucleotide sequence: TGTGCCAGCAGTTTATCTCGGGACAGGAGGCAAGGAAACAATGAGCAGTTCTTC.

The chain combines TRBV7-2 with TRBJ1-2; 9 bases align to TRBD1. Germline trimming cut 7 bases from V and 5 bases from J; bases unmatched to any gene: 8. CDR1 is SGHTA, CDR2 FQGNSA, per germline. This CDR3 spans 14 amino acids. The CDR3 region has the DNA TGTGCCAGCAAGACAGGGGGGTCCACGTATGGCTACACCTTC. This encodes CASKTGGSTYGYTF.

This clonotype was recorded a few times. The CDR3 here is CASSPTGGRVADTQYF. The CDR3 bases are TGTGCCAGCAGCCCCACGGGCGGGAGGGTGGCAGATACGCAGTATTTT. The chain joins TRBV7-3 to TRBJ2-3, with 9 bases identical to TRBD2. The V gene end was trimmed by 5 bases and the J gene end by 4 bases; junction bases not matched to a gene: 10. The length of the CDR3 is 16 residues. Germline V gene sequence: CDR1 SGHTA, CDR2 FQGTGA.

The chain carries TRBV6-1 and TRBJ2-7; 12 nucleotides agree with TRBD2. Per germline, CDR1 MNHNS and CDR2 SASEGT. This CDR3 has 15 residues. Trimming removed 7 bases from V and 5 bases from J; junction bases left unmatched: 9. CDR3: CASTRLAGDPDEQYF. The CDR3 DNA reads as TGTGCCAGCACCCGACTAGCGGGAGATCCAGACGAGCAGTACTTC.

The rearrangement joins TRBV20-1 to TRBJ2-7; D gene uncertain. V lost 4 bases and J 0 bases, leaving 7 bases between the germline ends. The length of the CDR3 is 12 residues. CDR1 is DFQATT, CDR2 SNEGSKA, per germline (reference sequence). This chain's CDR3 is CSAKLNSYEQYF. CDR3 coding DNA: TGCAGTGCTAAACTGAACTCCTACGAGCAGTACTTC.

The J gene is TRBJ2-5, the V gene TRBV7-7; TRBD2 aligns across 11 bases. The V and J ends lost 6 bases and 7 bases, in that order; junction bases with no gene match: 4. This CDR3 is 13 amino acids long. Germline CDR1 and CDR2: SSHAT and FNYEAQ (reference sequence). The CDR3 protein is CASSRGTSGTQYF. The CDR3 DNA reads as TGTGCCAGCAGTCGAGGGACTAGCGGGACCCAGTACTTC.

Only a few counts were recorded for this clonotype. The genes are TRBV7-3 and TRBJ2-2; TRBD1 is a possible D gene (6 bases). Germline values: CDR1 SGHTA, CDR2 FQGTGA. This CDR3 is built from 14 residues. Trimming shortened V by 4 bases and J by 7 bases, and 13 bases separated the two germline ends. CDR3 in amino acids: CASSSQQGFGELFF. The DNA of the CDR3 is TGTGCCAGCAGCTCTCAACAGGGTTTCGGGGAGCTGTTTTTT.

This clonotype showed up many times. This sequence joins TRBV25-1 and TRBJ2-1; 8 bases align to TRBD1. Trimming cost V 7 bases and J 9 bases; bases outside gene matches: 14. Per the germline V gene, CDR1 is MGHDK and CDR2 is SYGVNS. The CDR3 runs to 15 residues. The CDR3 nucleotides read TGTGCCAGCACCTGGGACAGGTCAAAGGAGGGTGAGCAGTTCTTC. It yields the protein CASTWDRSKEGEQFF.

A few counts support this clonotype. The chain recombines TRBV7-2 with TRBJ2-1; D is perhaps TRBD1 or TRBD2 (6 bases each). Germline lookup yields CDR1 SGHTA and CDR2 FQGNSA. This CDR3 region has 18 residues. V lost 0 bases, J lost 2 bases, and 17 bases lay in between. CDR3 protein: CASSLAQTRRGTYNEQFF. The CDR3 DNA is TGTGCCAGCAGCTTAGCCCAGACTAGAAGGGGGACCTACAATGAGCAGTTCTTC.

This clonotype was detected ten times or more. V and J are TRBV7-9 and TRBJ1-2; no clear D. This CDR3 region has 14 residues. Trimming removed 3 bases at V and 5 bases at J, with 13 bases between. CDR1 is SEHNR and CDR2 is FQNEAQ in the germline V gene (reference sequence). The CDR3 DNA is TGTGCCAGCAGCTTTGGGAGCGGGGAATATGGCTACACCTTC. Translated, it gives CASSFGSGEYGYTF. Full variable domain (missing parts from reference TRBV7-9 and TRBJ1-2): DTGVSQNPRHKITKRGQNVTFRCDPISEHNRLYWYRQTLGQGPEFLTYFQNEAQLEKSRLLSDRFSAERPKGSFSTLEIQRTEQGDSAMYLCASSFGSGEYGYTFGSGTRLTVV.

This rearrangement joins TRBV6-2 or TRBV6-3 to TRBJ2-2; perhaps TRBD1 as D (6 bases). The CDR3 sequence is 15 residues long. Trimming cost V 6 bases and J 1 base, with 12 bases left between them. CDR1 and CDR2 from the germline V gene are MNHEY and SVGEGT. CDR3 nucleotide sequence: TGTGCCAGCAGACCACACAGGGAGAACACCGGGGAGCTGTTTTTT. This gives the protein CASRPHRENTGELFF.

This clonotype was observed many times. V usage is TRBV7-9 and J usage is TRBJ1-2; a weak D match, TRBD1 (5 bases). This CDR3 region has 15 residues. The V gene lost 6 bases and the J gene lost 4 bases, with 18 bases spanning the gap. The V gene's germline CDR1 is SEHNR and CDR2 FQNEAQ (reference sequence). CDR3 sequence reads: CASSVFGAYLYGYTF. DNA for the CDR3: TGTGCCAGCAGTGTATTCGGGGCGTATCTCTATGGCTACACCTTC.

This clonotype was seen more than once but under ten times. The rearrangement joins TRBV12-3 or TRBV12-4 to TRBJ2-5, with 9 bases lining up with TRBD2. Trimming removed 6 bases from V and 1 base from J; junction bases left unmatched: 6. CDR3 length equals 15 residues. The CDR3 coding sequence is TGTGCCAGCAGCCCTAGCGGGGCGCCCCAAGAGACCCAGTACTTC. Amino acid sequence: CASSPSGAPQETQYF.

There are many counts of this clonotype. The chain employs TRBV6-5 and TRBJ2-3; D unresolved. The germline V and J ends were trimmed by 4 bases and 6 bases, with 5 bases remaining between them. The germline V gene encodes CDR1 MNHEY and CDR2 SVGAGI. This CDR3 comprises 11 residues. The CDR3 sequence: CASSSGDTQYF. CDR3 nucleotide sequence: TGTGCCAGCAGTTCCGGGGATACGCAGTATTTT.

This CDR3 reads CASSRTHSAEAFF. The CDR3 coding sequence is TGTGCCAGCAGCCGGACCCACTCGGCCGAAGCTTTCTTT. This chain connects TRBV7-3 to TRBJ1-1; D remains unclear. Germline V gene sequence: CDR1 SGHTA, CDR2 FQGTGA. Trimming pared 5 bases from V and 8 bases from J, leaving 15 bases between. The CDR3 has 13 residues.

In this sample, this clonotype turned up many times. The chain has TRBV7-9 and TRBJ2-3; 11 bases are shared with TRBD2. V shed 6 bases and J 2 bases; nucleotides not matched to a gene: 7. CDR1 and CDR2 (germline): SEHNR, FQNEAQ (reference sequence). The CDR3 sequence is 16 residues long. The CDR3 here is CASRLLAGVPTDTQYF. CDR3 nucleotide sequence: TGTGCCAGCAGACTACTAGCGGGAGTCCCCACAGATACGCAGTATTTT.

The CDR3, as DNA: TGTGCCAGCAGTGTTCAGGGGGGTGACTATGGCTACACCTTC. Translation gives CASSVQGGDYGYTF. The chain employs TRBV2 and TRBJ1-2, with TRBD1 matching 7 bases. Germline values: CDR1 SNHLY, CDR2 FYNNEI. Trimming at V came to 4 bases and at J to 3 bases, leaving 5 bases not matched to a gene. This CDR3 region has 14 residues.

This clonotype was seen at least ten times. The V and J genes are TRBV6-2 or TRBV6-3 and TRBJ2-2, with a weak D call TRBD2 (6 bases). This CDR3 is 13 amino acids long. Germline values: CDR1 MNHEY, CDR2 SVGEGT. V was cut by 8 bases and J by 5 bases, with 12 bases left in between. The CDR3 here is CASLRDWTGELFF. CDR3 in DNA: TGTGCCAGCTTGCGGGACTGGACCGGGGAGCTGTTTTTT.

This chain joins TRBV28 and TRBJ2-3, with 16 nucleotides matching TRBD2. Germline V lookup: CDR1 MDHEN, CDR2 SYDVKM. J was trimmed by 7 bases and V by 5 bases; bases with no gene match: 6. CDR3 length: 16 amino acids. The CDR3 sequence: CASSPGLAGGHYTQYF. Written as DNA, the CDR3 is TGTGCCAGCAGTCCGGGACTAGCGGGAGGGCATTATACGCAGTATTTT.

The sample holds a few counts of this clonotype. This chain links TRBV7-9 with TRBJ2-7; D is undetermined. From germline, CDR1 is SEHNR and CDR2 FQNEAQ (reference sequence). The CDR3 sequence is 14 residues long. Between the trimmed V and J ends, which lost 2 bases and 0 bases, there was a span of 8 bases. The CDR3 nucleotides are TGTGCCAGCAGCTTAAGCGCGGCCTCCTACGAGCAGTACTTC. The encoded protein is CASSLSAASYEQYF.

The chain uses TRBV18 and TRBJ2-4; no reliable D call. This CDR3 region has 14 residues. Trimming left V 0 bases short and J 7 bases short, with 10 bases between. Germline V CDR1 and CDR2: KGHSH, LQKENI. CDR3 sequence reads: CASSPPRSENIQYF. As DNA, the CDR3 is TGTGCCAGCTCACCACCCCGTTCAGAGAACATTCAGTACTTC.

The chain employs TRBV5-1 and TRBJ1-1; D is perhaps TRBD1 (5 bases). The CDR3 consists of 14 residues. Between the trimmed V and J ends, which lost 0 bases and 4 bases, there was a span of 10 bases. The germline V gene encodes CDR1 SGHRS and CDR2 YFSETQ. The CDR3 bases are TGCGCCAGCAGCTTGGAGAGCCAGGGCACTGAAGCTTTCTTT. It is translated as CASSLESQGTEAFF.

This clonotype came up a few times. This chain joins TRBV12-3 or TRBV12-4 and TRBJ1-2; 12 bases fit TRBD1. With 3 bases clipped from V and 8 bases from J, the junction kept 10 bases outside the gene matches. This CDR3 has 16 residues. CDR3 amino acids: CASSFDPGQGARGYTF. The CDR3 coding sequence is TGTGCCAGCAGTTTCGACCCGGGACAGGGGGCGCGAGGCTACACCTTC.

This sequence joins TRBV12-3 or TRBV12-4 and TRBJ2-3; D unclear. V lost 6 bases and J 4 bases, leaving 17 bases between the germline ends. This CDR3 spans 15 amino acids. The CDR3 bases are TGTGCCAGCAGGGTAGAGACCTCAAGGGCAGATACGCAGTATTTT. Translating it yields CASRVETSRADTQYF.

The chain is built from TRBV19 and TRBJ2-1; D ambiguous. This CDR3 contains 16 residues. Deletions cut 1 base from V and 4 bases from J, with 14 bases between. Germline-derived CDR1 and CDR2 are LNHDA and SQIVND (reference sequence). The CDR3 protein is CASSIVGFGIYNEQFF. Written as DNA, the CDR3 is TGTGCCAGTAGTATAGTCGGATTTGGTATATACAATGAGCAGTTCTTC. Filled out from reference TRBV19 and TRBJ2-1, the complete variable domain reads DGGITQSPKYLFRKEGQNVTLSCEQNLNHDAMYWYRQDPGQGLRLIYYSQIVNDFQKGDIAEGYSVSREKKESFPLTVTSAQKNPTAFYLCASSIVGFGIYNEQFFGPGTRLTVL.

Worth noting for this clonotype: The junction shows a germline mismatch at one end, possibly a read error. The gene calls are TRBV20-1 and TRBJ2-3; possible D gene TRBD2, 6 bases. Looked up from germline, CDR1 is DFQATT and CDR2 is SNEGSKA (reference sequence). The CDR3 loop spans 15 amino acids. CDR3 sequence (DNA): TGCAGTGCAAGAGCCTCTAGCGTTAGCACAGATACGCAGTATTTT. Protein sequence: CSARASSVSTDTQYF.